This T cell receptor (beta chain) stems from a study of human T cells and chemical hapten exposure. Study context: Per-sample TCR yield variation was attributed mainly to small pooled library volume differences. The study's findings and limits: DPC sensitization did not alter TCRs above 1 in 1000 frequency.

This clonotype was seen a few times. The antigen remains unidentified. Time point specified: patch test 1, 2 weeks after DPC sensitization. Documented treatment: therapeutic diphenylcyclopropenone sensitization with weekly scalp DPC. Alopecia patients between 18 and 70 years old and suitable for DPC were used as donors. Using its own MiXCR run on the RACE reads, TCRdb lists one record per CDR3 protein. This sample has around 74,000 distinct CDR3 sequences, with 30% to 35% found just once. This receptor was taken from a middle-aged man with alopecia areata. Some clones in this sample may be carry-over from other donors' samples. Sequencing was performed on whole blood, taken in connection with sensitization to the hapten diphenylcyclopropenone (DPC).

The CDR3 protein is CASTLAGGPYNEQFF. DNA of the CDR3: TGTGCCAGCACCCTAGCGGGGGGGCCCTACAATGAGCAGTTCTTC. This rearrangement joins TRBV7-2 to TRBJ2-1; 12 positions agree with TRBD2. J was trimmed by 2 bases and V by 7 bases; bases with no gene match: 3. Per the germline V gene, CDR1 is SGHTA and CDR2 is FQGNSA. The CDR3 length is 15 residues. The full variable domain, with the rest looked up from reference TRBV7-2 and TRBJ2-1, is GAGVSQSPSNKVTEKGKDVELRCDPISGHTALYWYRQSLGQGLEFLIYFQGNSAPDKSGLPSDRFSAERTGGSVSTLTIQRTQQEDSAVYLCASTLAGGPYNEQFFGPGTRLTVL.